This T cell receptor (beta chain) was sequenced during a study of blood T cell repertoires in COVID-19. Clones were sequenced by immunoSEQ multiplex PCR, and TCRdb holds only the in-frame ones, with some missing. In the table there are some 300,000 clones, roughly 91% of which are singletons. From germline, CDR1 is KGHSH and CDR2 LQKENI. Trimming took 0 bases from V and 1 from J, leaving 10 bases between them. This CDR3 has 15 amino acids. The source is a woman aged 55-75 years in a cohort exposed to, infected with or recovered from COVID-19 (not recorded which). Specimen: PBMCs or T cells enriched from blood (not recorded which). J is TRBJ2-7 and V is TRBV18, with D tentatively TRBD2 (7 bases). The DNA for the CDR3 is TGTGCCAGCTCACCACCGGGGGGGCAATCCTACGAGCAGTACTTC. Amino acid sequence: CASSPPGGQSYEQYF. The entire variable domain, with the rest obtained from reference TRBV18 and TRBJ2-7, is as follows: NAGVMQNPRHLVRRRGQEARLRCSPMKGHSHVYWYRQLPEEGLKFMVYLQKENIIDESGMPKERFSAEFPKEGPSILRIQQVVRGDSAAYFCASSPPGGQSYEQYFGPGTRLTVT.